This is a list of T cell receptor beta chains from one sample in a study of cytotoxic CD8 clonotypes in ibrutinib-treated CLL. Method: immunoSEQ multiplex PCR; TCRdb's copy keeps in-frame clones and lacks some. This table has approximately 330,000 clones, around four fifths appearing once. The specimen comprised PBMCs, sampled before ibrutinib treatment. These receptors originate from a human donor with chronic lymphocytic leukemia. Both conserved end residues are part of each CDR3. The order of the fields is J gene, D gene, clone size, V gene, CDR3 protein, CDR3 DNA. The D gene is left open where the match is weak. Where a row states a size, it is once, few, many or the class of an expanded clone; other rows omit it.

TRBJ2-3,.,once,TRBV2,CASSSGTDTQYF,TGCGCCAGCAGTAGCGGCACAGATACGCAGTATTTT
TRBJ2-1,.,.,TRBV19,CASSIGGVEQFF,TGTGCCAGTAGTATAGGAGGGGTTGAGCAGTTCTTC
TRBJ1-5,.,.,TRBV23-1,CASSQSGKQPQHF,TGCGCCAGCAGTCAATCGGGGAAACAGCCCCAGCATTTT
TRBJ2-7,TRBD1,.,TRBV28,CASRGQGEQYF,TGTGCCAGTCGGGGACAGGGCGAGCAGTACTTC
TRBJ1-6,TRBD1,.,TRBV4-3,CASSQDQGANSPLHF,TGCGCCAGCAGCCAAGATCAGGGGGCGAATTCACCCCTCCACTTT
TRBJ1-2,TRBD1,.,TRBV29-1,CSVVLGGNMGYTF,TGCAGCGTTGTTCTAGGGGGCAACATGGGCTACACCTTC
TRBJ2-7,.,once,TRBV25-1,CASSAPTRSAYEQYF,TGTGCCAGCAGTGCTCCGACTAGATCAGCCTACGAGCAGTACTTC
TRBJ2-1,.,.,TRBV5-1,CASSLVGDEQFF,TGCGCCAGCAGCTTAGTGGGTGATGAGCAGTTCTTC
TRBJ2-1,TRBD2,.,TRBV11-2,CASSGEGLADNEQFF,TGTGCCAGCAGCGGGGAGGGACTAGCGGACAATGAGCAGTTCTTC
TRBJ2-7,TRBD1,.,TRBV5-1,CASASGTGVYEQYF,TGCGCCAGCGCGAGTGGGACAGGGGTCTACGAGCAGTACTTC
TRBJ2-2,TRBD1,.,TRBV29-1,CSVEARGQGSNTGELFF,TGCAGCGTTGAAGCAAGGGGGCAAGGATCTAACACCGGGGAGCTGTTTTTT
TRBJ2-3,TRBD2,.,TRBV20-1,CSARDAGVMYF,TGCAGTGCTAGAGATGCGGGAGTCATGTATTTT
TRBJ2-5,.,.,TRBV28,CATARRETQYF,TGTGCCACCGCGCGGCGGGAGACCCAGTACTTC
TRBJ1-4,.,.,TRBV28,CASSSQNKKLFF,TGTGCCAGCAGTTCTCAAAACAAAAAACTGTTTTTT
TRBJ1-5,TRBD1,few,TRBV4-1,CASSQVATGGNQPQHF,TGCGCCAGCAGCCAAGTGGCGACAGGGGGGAATCAGCCCCAGCATTTT
TRBJ2-2,.,.,TRBV19,CASSIVQQNTGELFF,TGTGCCAGTAGTATAGTCCAGCAGAACACCGGGGAGCTGTTTTTT
TRBJ1-2,.,.,TRBV29-1,CSVDWALNYGYTF,TGCAGCGTTGACTGGGCGTTGAACTATGGCTACACCTTC
TRBJ1-2,.,.,TRBV2,CASMGAGGYTF,TGTGCCAGCATGGGGGCGGGAGGCTACACCTTC
TRBJ1-2,.,few,TRBV7-9,CASSFGQLAGYTF,TGTGCCAGCAGCTTCGGACAGCTAGCGGGCTACACCTTC
TRBJ1-1,.,.,TRBV6-5,CASSYGFGGLTEAFF,TGTGCCAGCAGTTACGGATTCGGGGGGTTGACTGAAGCTTTCTTT
TRBJ2-2,.,.,TRBV5-1,CASSLEWGRIGELFF,TGCGCCAGCAGCTTGGAGTGGGGGCGAATCGGGGAGCTGTTTTTT
TRBJ2-7,TRBD2,.,TRBV27,CASSLSALAGGEQYF,TGTGCCAGCAGTTTATCGGCCCTAGCGGGCGGCGAGCAGTACTTC
TRBJ1-4,.,.,TRBV27,CASSLQGNEKLFF,TGTGCCAGCAGTTTACAGGGTAATGAAAAACTGTTTTTT
TRBJ2-1,.,.,TRBV29-1,CSVEPSYNEQFF,TGCAGCGTTGAGCCCTCGTACAATGAGCAGTTCTTC
TRBJ2-1,TRBD2,.,TRBV7-9,CASSFGTSEYYNEQFF,TGTGCCAGCAGCTTTGGGACTAGCGAGTACTACAATGAGCAGTTCTTC
TRBJ2-5,TRBD2,.,TRBV7-2,CASSLAARKETQYF,TGTGCCAGCAGCCTAGCGGCACGAAAAGAGACCCAGTACTTC
TRBJ1-5,.,few,TRBV7-2,CASTADRHQPQHF,TGTGCCAGCACCGCCGACAGGCATCAGCCCCAGCATTTT
TRBJ2-7,TRBD2,.,TRBV30,CAWSVGGGAYEQYF,TGTGCCTGGAGTGTCGGCGGGGGTGCCTACGAGCAGTACTTC
TRBJ1-2,TRBD1,.,TRBV9,CASARDRGHRGYTF,TGTGCCAGTGCCCGGGACAGGGGGCACAGGGGCTACACCTTC
TRBJ2-4,.,.,TRBV7-3,CASSLDGRKYF,TGTGCCAGCAGCTTAGATGGGCGCAAGTACTTC
TRBJ1-1,.,.,TRBV2,CASSSYTEAFF,TGTGCCAGCAGTTCATACACTGAAGCTTTCTTT
TRBJ2-1,TRBD1,.,TRBV5-5,CASSLDWTGEYNEQFF,TGTGCCAGCAGCTTGGACTGGACAGGGGAGTACAATGAGCAGTTCTTC
TRBJ2-7,TRBD1,.,TRBV6-6,CASSYSTGGMDEQYF,TGTGCCAGCAGTTACTCGACAGGGGGCATGGACGAGCAGTACTTC
TRBJ2-2,.,once,TRBV4-2,CASSPGTAELGTGELFF,TGTGCCAGCAGCCCCGGGACTGCCGAATTAGGCACCGGGGAGCTGTTTTTT
TRBJ1-2,.,.,TRBV6-5,CASSPGAVDGYTF,TGTGCCAGCAGTCCGGGAGCCGTCGATGGCTACACCTTC
TRBJ2-2,TRBD2,.,TRBV2,CASAKRTSGNTGELFF,TGTGCCAGCGCTAAGCGGACTAGCGGAAACACCGGGGAGCTGTTTTTT
TRBJ2-7,.,.,TRBV7-2,CASSLARYEQYF,TGTGCCAGCAGCTTAGCTCGCTACGAGCAGTACTTC
TRBJ2-5,.,.,TRBV4-3,CASSQGGTGEETQYF,TGCGCCAGCAGCCAAGGAGGTACGGGTGAAGAGACCCAGTACTTC
TRBJ2-1,TRBD1,.,TRBV29-1,CSVEGQYNEQFF,TGCAGCGTTGAGGGACAGTACAATGAGCAGTTCTTC
TRBJ2-7,TRBD2,.,TRBV6-5,CASSPSGSGTYEQYF,TGTGCCAGCAGCCCTAGCGGGAGTGGGACCTACGAGCAGTACTTC
TRBJ2-1,.,once,TRBV30,CAWSGGRGDNEQFF,TGTGCCTGGAGTGGGGGCAGGGGGGACAATGAGCAGTTCTTC
TRBJ2-7,TRBD2,.,TRBV11-2,CASSLVWTSGRVSYEQYF,TGTGCCAGCAGCTTAGTATGGACTAGCGGGAGAGTATCCTACGAGCAGTACTTC